What follows are 26 T cell receptor beta chains derived from one specimen sequenced in a study of blood T cell repertoires in COVID-19. Clones were read by immunoSEQ multiplex PCR, and TCRdb kept only the in-frame ones, dropping some. The data hold roughly 250,000 clones, with about 80% observed a single time. The specimen was peripheral blood. The source of these receptors is a person in their 70s with COVID-19, enrolled during active disease.

The genes are TRBV30 and TRBJ2-3; the match to TRBD2 covers 7 bases. The CDR3 runs 13 residues. CDR1 and CDR2 (germline): GTSNPN, SVGIG (reference sequence). V shed 4 bases, J shed 0 bases, and the junction held 1 base outside the gene matches. The CDR3 spells CAWNSGSTDTQYF. In DNA, the CDR3 is TGTGCCTGGAATAGCGGGAGCACAGATACGCAGTATTTT.

This clone was counted a few times. The V call is TRBV6-4, the J call TRBJ2-2; perhaps TRBD1 as D (7 bases). The ends were cut back, 7 bases at V and 5 bases at J, with 17 bases in the middle. CDR3 length equals 15 residues. CDR1 and CDR2 (germline): MRHNA, SNTAGT. CDR3 loop: CASTGEAGGTGELFF. The CDR3, as DNA: TGTGCCAGCACCGGTGAAGCAGGGGGGACCGGGGAGCTGTTTTTT.

The chain couples TRBV6-6 to TRBJ2-1; D perhaps matches TRBD1 (5 bases). Per the germline V gene, CDR1 is MNHNY and CDR2 is SVGAGI (reference sequence). Trimming left V 7 bases short and J 3 bases short, with 10 bases between. CDR3 length: 13 residues. The CDR3 here is CASMRQNYNEQFF. In DNA, the CDR3 is TGTGCCAGCATGCGACAGAACTACAATGAGCAGTTCTTC.

This sequence joins TRBV7-2 and TRBJ2-7; the match to TRBD2 covers 12 bases. Trimming took 5 bases from V and 3 from J; bases not matched to a gene: 5. From germline, CDR1 is SGHTA and CDR2 FQGNSA. The CDR3 runs 15 residues. CDR3: CASSRTSGVDYEQYF. The CDR3, as DNA: TGTGCCAGCAGCCGGACTAGCGGGGTGGACTACGAGCAGTACTTC. The full variable domain, with the rest looked up from reference TRBV7-2 and TRBJ2-7, is GAGVSQSPSNKVTEKGKDVELRCDPISGHTALYWYRQSLGQGLEFLIYFQGNSAPDKSGLPSDRFSAERTGGSVSTLTIQRTQQEDSAVYLCASSRTSGVDYEQYFGPGTRLTVT.

The chain employs TRBV9 and TRBJ2-2, with 8 bases matching TRBD2. V shed 1 base and J 3 bases; nucleotides not matched to a gene: 5. Germline-derived CDR1 and CDR2 are SGDLS and YYNGEE. The CDR3 loop spans 16 amino acids. The chain's CDR3 is CASSVSAGGDTGELFF. The CDR3 DNA is TGTGCCAGCAGCGTAAGCGCCGGGGGGGACACCGGGGAGCTGTTTTTT.

The rearrangement joins TRBV6-1 to TRBJ1-5, with 9 bases fitting TRBD1. The trim removed 3 bases at V and 5 bases at J, leaving 11 bases unmatched. CDR1 and CDR2 from the germline V gene are MNHNS and SASEGT. The CDR3 consists of 17 residues. The CDR3 DNA is TGTGCCAGCAGTGACGATCATACCGGGACAGGGTATCAGCCCCAGCATTTT. This translates into CASSDDHTGTGYQPQHF.

The rearrangement links TRBV3-1 (or the pseudogene TRBV3-2) to TRBJ2-2; the match to TRBD1 covers 10 bases. The J segment lost 3 bases and the V segment lost 4 bases, leaving 5 bases of the junction unmatched. CDR3 length equals 16 residues. Germline V lookup: CDR1 LGHDT, CDR2 YNNKEL (reference sequence). The CDR3 sequence: CASSPRQGADTGELFF. In DNA, the CDR3 is TGTGCCAGCAGCCCTAGACAGGGGGCGGACACCGGGGAGCTGTTTTTT.

In this sample, this clone turned up once. V usage is TRBV5-1 and J usage is TRBJ1-2; D ambiguous. V shed 2 bases and J shed 4 bases, with 15 bases lying between them. Germline V gene data show CDR1 as SGHRS and CDR2 as YFSETQ. The CDR3 sequence is 15 residues long. The CDR3 here is CASSFKSAPTYGYTF. CDR3 nucleotides: TGCGCCAGCAGCTTTAAGTCCGCCCCTACCTATGGCTACACCTTC.

The rearrangement joins TRBV19 to TRBJ1-6; 11 bases are shared with TRBD1. With 7 bases clipped from V and 8 bases from J, the junction kept 7 bases outside the gene matches. Germline V lookup: CDR1 LNHDA, CDR2 SQIVND (reference sequence). The CDR3 runs 15 residues. The CDR3 coding sequence is TGTGCCAGTAAACCGGACAGGGGGCTTGATTCACCCCTCCACTTT. Its protein is CASKPDRGLDSPLHF.

CDR3 in DNA: TGTGCCAGCAGCCCCACGGTGCGGGAGGAAACCGGGGAGCTGTTTTTT. Its translation is CASSPTVREETGELFF. V usage is TRBV7-9 and J usage is TRBJ2-2, with 8 bases aligning to TRBD2. CDR3 length: 16 amino acids. Germline V lookup: CDR1 SEHNR, CDR2 FQNEAQ (reference sequence). Losses at the gene ends were 5 bases for V and 5 bases for J; bases not matched to a gene: 10.

The chain uses TRBV19 and TRBJ2-3; the D gene is possibly TRBD2 (6 bases). The CDR3 spans 13 residues. The V and J ends lost 5 bases and 5 bases respectively, with 11 bases between them. In germline, CDR1 is LNHDA, CDR2 SQIVND (reference sequence). The CDR3 sequence is CASSAGRGDTQYF. The CDR3 DNA is TGTGCCAGTAGTGCGGGAAGAGGAGATACGCAGTATTTT.

This clone showed up just once. The chain has TRBV3-1 (or the pseudogene TRBV3-2) and TRBJ1-5, with D perhaps TRBD1 (5 bases). V lost 4 bases to trimming and J lost 2 bases, with 9 bases between them. The CDR3 length is 14 residues. The germline V gene has CDR1 LGHDT and CDR2 YNNKEL (reference sequence). CDR3 DNA sequence: TGTGCCAGCAGCCTCCTAGGGGGCAATCAGCCCCAGCATTTT. Translated, it gives CASSLLGGNQPQHF.

This clone was counted a few times. The V call is TRBV4-3, the J call TRBJ2-2; TRBD1 is a possible D gene (6 bases). The CDR3 is 16 amino acids. Trimming stripped 2 bases from V and 3 bases from J, with 13 bases between. Per the germline V gene, CDR1 is LGHNA and CDR2 is YSLEER. CDR3 in amino acids: CASSQRQGPYTGELFF. The CDR3 DNA reads TGCGCCAGCAGCCAAAGGCAGGGGCCCTACACCGGGGAGCTGTTTTTT.

This clone was seen just once. CDR3 protein: CASSFEGFTEAFF. CDR3 nucleotides: TGCGCCAGCAGCTTCGAGGGCTTCACTGAAGCTTTCTTT. J is TRBJ1-1 and V is TRBV5-1; no firm D call. CDR3 size: 13 residues. V lost 2 bases, J lost 4 bases, and 9 bases lay in between. Germline assignment: CDR1 SGHRS and CDR2 YFSETQ.

This chain joins TRBV7-2 and TRBJ1-1, with 9 bases aligning to TRBD1. Losses at the gene ends were 5 bases for V and 8 bases for J; bases not matched to a gene: 6. CDR3 length: 13 residues. CDR1 SGHTA and CDR2 FQGNSA come from the germline V gene. The CDR3 DNA follows: TGTGCCAGCAGCCCTGGGACAGGGCGGGAAGCTTTCTTT. Translating gives CASSPGTGREAFF.

This chain links TRBV7-2 with TRBJ2-7, with TRBD1 matching 9 bases. Per germline, CDR1 SGHTA and CDR2 FQGNSA. CDR3 length: 14 amino acids. Trimming removed 6 bases from V and 3 bases from J; junction bases left unmatched: 6. CDR3 sequence reads: CASRPGTGHYEQYF. DNA for the CDR3: TGTGCCAGCAGACCCGGGACAGGGCACTACGAGCAGTACTTC.

The chain combines TRBV7-2 with TRBJ1-5, with D perhaps TRBD1 (5 bases). Trimming took 5 bases from V and 4 from J, leaving 18 bases between them. The CDR3 contains 16 residues. Germline CDR1 reads SGHTA; CDR2 reads FQGNSA. DNA for the CDR3: TGTGCCAGCAGCGCTAAAACAGGTGATTTGAATCAGCCCCAGCATTTT. Residues: CASSAKTGDLNQPQHF.

This clone appeared a single time. The chain has TRBV7-9 and TRBJ1-5; a weak D match, TRBD1 (5 bases). The V and J ends lost 5 bases and 3 bases respectively, with 11 bases between them. The CDR3 spans 14 residues. Germline V CDR1 and CDR2: SEHNR, FQNEAQ (reference sequence). For the CDR3, the DNA is TGTGCCAGCAGCCTAGACAGTTTCAATCAGCCCCAGCATTTT. This translates into CASSLDSFNQPQHF.

Only one count was recorded for this clone. The rearrangement links TRBV11-1 to TRBJ2-5; 7 nucleotides agree with TRBD2. Germline loops: CDR1 SGHAT, CDR2 FQDESV (reference sequence). With 7 bases clipped from V and 2 bases from J, the junction kept 10 bases outside the gene matches. The CDR3 is 15 residues long. CDR3 protein: CASNLGRDKQETQYF. CDR3 DNA sequence: TGTGCCAGCAACCTGGGGAGGGATAAACAAGAGACCCAGTACTTC.

This rearrangement joins TRBV6-5 to TRBJ2-1; D is perhaps TRBD1 (6 bases). The CDR3 spans 15 residues. Germline CDR1 reads MNHEY; CDR2 reads SVGAGI. V gave up 5 bases and J gave up 1 base, with 12 bases separating them. The CDR3 DNA follows: TGTGCCAGCAGTCGAGACAGGCGTTCCTACAATGAGCAGTTCTTC. Amino acids: CASSRDRRSYNEQFF.

The chain links TRBV5-4 to TRBJ1-3; 7 bases fit TRBD1. With V trimmed by 4 bases and J by 1 base, 11 bases remained unmatched. The CDR3 contains 17 residues. Germline CDR1 and CDR2: SGHNT and YYREEE (reference sequence). CDR3 in amino acids: CASSQRQGRGSGNTIYF. CDR3 DNA: TGTGCCAGCAGCCAACGACAGGGCCGTGGATCTGGAAACACCATATATTTT.

Only one count was recorded for this clone. This chain links TRBV28 with TRBJ1-1, with 7 bases lining up with TRBD1. The germline CDR1 and CDR2 sequences are MDHEN and SYDVKM. Trimming took 8 bases from V and 11 from J; bases not matched to a gene: 11. This CDR3 spans 12 amino acids. In DNA, the CDR3 is TGTGCCAGCCACTCCACTGGACAGGAGGCTTTCTTT. Encoded protein: CASHSTGQEAFF.

The chain combines TRBV28 with TRBJ1-4; 9 bases fit TRBD1. The CDR3 covers 15 residues. V shed 5 bases, J shed 14 bases, and the junction held 15 bases outside the gene matches. CDR1 is MDHEN, CDR2 SYDVKM, per germline. CDR3 amino acids: CASSPYHRDRAGLFF. The DNA of the CDR3 is TGTGCCAGCAGTCCATACCACCGGGACAGGGCGGGGCTGTTTTTT.

For the CDR3, the DNA is TGTGCCAGCAGCGTACCCCCCGCCCGATCTAGCGGGTTGGGAGAGCAGTACTTC. Translated, it gives CASSVPPARSSGLGEQYF. The chain combines TRBV9 with TRBJ2-7, with 8 bases identical to TRBD2. This CDR3 has 18 residues. The V gene's germline CDR1 is SGDLS and CDR2 YYNGEE. Trimming took 1 base from V and 7 from J; bases not matched to a gene: 19.

This chain connects TRBV12-3 or TRBV12-4 to TRBJ1-2; weak D call: TRBD1 (5 bases). V was pared by 6 bases and J by 7 bases, with 15 bases between. The CDR3 is made up of 13 amino acids. CDR3 residues: CASSPQGLAGYTF. In DNA form, the CDR3 reads TGTGCCAGCAGCCCGCAGGGCTTAGCTGGCTACACCTTC.

The chain carries TRBV6-5 and TRBJ2-2; TRBD2 is a possible D gene (6 bases). The germline V and J ends were trimmed by 6 bases and 8 bases, with 7 bases remaining between them. Germline loops: CDR1 MNHEY, CDR2 SVGAGI. CDR3 length: 11 amino acids. The CDR3 spells CASSRGGELFF. DNA of the CDR3: TGTGCCAGCAGCCGGGGGGGGGAGCTGTTTTTT.